A selection of T cell receptor beta chains follows, all from one sample in a study of cytomegalovirus exposure and HLA in healthy donors. Data came from immunoSEQ multiplex PCR; TCRdb stores just in-frame clones and leaves some out. This sample has fewer than 250,000 clones, with approximately 80% found just once. The sample consisted of PBMCs. These TCRs come from a woman in her 30s in good health and CMV-seropositive. The CDR3 runs from the conserved cysteine through the conserved F or W. The order of the fields is clone size, V gene, J gene, D gene, CDR3 protein, CDR3 DNA. D genes are given only for firm matches. Size tells how often a clone was seen (once, few, many) or the class of an expanded clone, and some rows leave it out.

>NA|TRBV2|TRBJ1-2|NA
CASRPTSGGTYGYTF
TGTGCCAGCAGACCCACTAGTGGAGGAACGTATGGCTACACCTTC
>NA|TRBV28|TRBJ1-2|NA
CASSKGTPYGYTF
TGTGCCAGCAGTAAGGGAACCCCCTATGGCTACACCTTC
>NA|TRBV11-2|TRBJ2-7|NA
CASSLDIGSSYEQYF
TGTGCCAGCAGCTTAGATATCGGGAGCTCCTACGAGCAGTACTTC
>NA|TRBV9|TRBJ2-6|NA
CASSSSSVTGANVLTF
TGTGCCAGCAGTAGTAGCTCGGTAACTGGGGCCAACGTCCTGACTTTC
>NA|TRBV5-1|TRBJ1-1|NA
CASSWYRDDTEAFF
TGCGCCAGCAGCTGGTACAGGGATGACACTGAAGCTTTCTTT
>once|TRBV29-1|TRBJ1-2|NA
CSVRGSGGYTF
TGCAGCGTTCGAGGGTCGGGTGGCTACACCTTC
>few|TRBV2|TRBJ1-2|NA
CASSAGIRDYGYTF
TGTGCCAGCAGTGCGGGCATCAGGGACTATGGCTACACCTTC
>NA|TRBV5-1|TRBJ2-2|TRBD1
CASSLARQGGTGELFF
TGCGCCAGCAGCTTGGCCCGACAGGGTGGCACCGGGGAGCTGTTTTTT
>NA|TRBV5-1|TRBJ2-7|NA
CASSVSLQGLSSYEQYF
TGCGCCAGCAGCGTGTCTCTTCAGGGCTTAAGCTCCTACGAGCAGTACTTC
>NA|TRBV25-1|TRBJ1-1|NA
CASSKGGARTEAFF
TGTGCCAGCAGTAAAGGCGGCGCGAGGACTGAAGCTTTCTTT
>once|TRBV30|TRBJ2-7|TRBD2
CAWTSGGSYEQYF
TGTGCCTGGACTTCGGGGGGCTCCTACGAGCAGTACTTC
>NA|TRBV6-1|TRBJ2-1|NA
CASGRDIRDEQFF
TGTGCCAGCGGACGGGACATTCGGGATGAGCAGTTCTTC
>NA|TRBV18|TRBJ1-3|NA
CASSPGINSGNTIYF
TGTGCCAGCTCACCAGGGATAAACTCTGGAAACACCATATATTTT
>many|TRBV12-5|TRBJ2-7|TRBD2
CASGLKPGLAYEQYF
TGTGCTAGTGGTTTGAAGCCGGGACTAGCCTACGAGCAGTACTTC
>once|TRBV11-3|TRBJ1-1|TRBD1
CASSPDRAGEAFF
TGTGCCAGCAGCCCGGACAGGGCAGGTGAAGCTTTCTTT
>NA|TRBV27|TRBJ2-3|TRBD1
CASSLSFLGTVFSSTDTQYF
TGTGCCAGCAGTTTATCGTTCCTTGGGACAGTTTTCTCGAGCACAGATACGCAGTATTTT
>NA|TRBV5-1|TRBJ2-1|TRBD1
CASSPGTGTYNEQFF
TGCGCCAGCAGCCCGGGGACAGGGACCTACAATGAGCAGTTCTTC
>NA|TRBV7-7|TRBJ2-3|TRBD2
CASSRGRSDTQYF
TGTGCTAGCAGCCGCGGGAGATCAGATACGCAGTATTTT
>NA|TRBV9|TRBJ1-2|NA
CASSPTNGYTF
TGTGCCAGCAGCCCTACTAATGGCTACACCTTC
>NA|TRBV6-6|TRBJ2-7|TRBD2
CASSYLGGRAYEQYF
TGTGCCAGCAGTTACTTGGGCGGGAGGGCCTACGAGCAGTACTTC
>NA|TRBV7-2|TRBJ1-2|NA
CASRVTIYGYTF
TGTGCCAGCAGGGTGACCATCTATGGCTACACCTTC
>NA|TRBV13|TRBJ1-5|TRBD1
CASSLGSGQGMQPQHF
TGTGCCAGCAGCTTAGGCTCGGGACAGGGTATGCAGCCCCAGCATTTT
>NA|TRBV28|TRBJ1-1|NA
CASKRNTEAFF
TGTGCCAGCAAACGGAACACTGAAGCTTTCTTT
>NA|TRBV29-1|TRBJ1-2|NA
CSVEKAGRVNYGYTF
TGCAGCGTTGAAAAGGCAGGGCGAGTTAACTATGGCTACACCTTC
>NA|TRBV27|TRBJ2-7|NA
CASNLRQLFGSYEQYF
TGTGCCAGTAATTTAAGACAACTGTTTGGTTCCTACGAGCAGTACTTC
>NA|TRBV28|TRBJ1-5|NA
CASSFYGFSNQPQHF
TGTGCCAGCAGTTTTTACGGGTTTAGCAATCAGCCCCAGCATTTT
>once|TRBV28|TRBJ1-2|TRBD1
CASRLQGKGYTF
TGTGCCAGCAGGCTACAGGGGAAGGGCTACACCTTC
>once|TRBV11-2|TRBJ2-1|TRBD1
CASRPGQGRHEQFF
TGTGCCAGCAGACCAGGACAGGGTCGACATGAGCAGTTCTTC
>once|TRBV13|TRBJ1-1|NA
CASSWGPEAFF
TGTGCCAGCAGCTGGGGTCCTGAAGCTTTCTTT